This passage covers 5 T cell receptor beta chains from one sample sequenced in a study of tumor-infiltrating lymphocytes in primary liver carcinoma. With around 500 ng total RNA as template and a constant-region primer, TCR beta cDNA was made. Slightly modified ARM-PCR, run as three nested multiplex PCR rounds, produced the TCR beta libraries. The study ran its first two PCR rounds for roughly 11 cycles each, using TRBV1-TRBV30 forward primers and a C-beta reverse primer. Each CDR3 protein is one row after TCRdb ran MiXCR on the multiplex PCR reads. Found here are approximately 330,000 distinct CDR3 sequences, less than 65% of them singletons; the top ten hold approximately 5.9%. They got blood RNA out of unsorted whole blood and also pulled out germline DNA. The sequenced sample was peripheral blood. The receptors were gathered from a man aged 40-50 years with primary liver carcinoma and hepatitis B virus infection.

To note about this clonotype: A junction boundary mismatches the germline segment, possibly from a read error. The CDR3 region has the DNA TGTGTCAGCAGTGAGGGACTAGCGGGAGAGGGCACAGATACGCAGTATTTT. This translates into CVSSEGLAGEGTDTQYF. The J gene is TRBJ2-3, the V gene TRBV6-1, with 14 bases matching TRBD2. There are 17 residues in the CDR3. CDR1 is MNHNS and CDR2 is SASEGT in the germline V gene.

This clonotype has at least ten counts. This rearrangement joins TRBV28 to TRBJ2-2, with D perhaps matching TRBD1 (5 bases). The V end was cut by 2 bases, the J end by 1 base, with 11 bases between. Germline V CDR1 and CDR2: MDHEN, SYDVKM. The CDR3 is 16 residues long. The CDR3 DNA sequence: TGTGCCAGCAGTTTAGGGGTAGGGGAGAACACCGGGGAGCTGTTTTTT. Protein: CASSLGVGENTGELFF.

As to this clonotype: This could be a read error, since a much larger clone is one nucleotide away. Likely a read error: the CDR3 ends without its conserved phenylalanine or tryptophan. The V call is TRBV13, the J call TRBJ2-7; unclear D gene. With 4 bases removed from V and 0 bases from J, the gap between germline ends came to 13 bases. The CDR3 contains 15 residues. CDR1 and CDR2 from the germline V gene are PRHDT and FYEKMQ (reference sequence). Written as DNA, the CDR3 is TGTGCCAGCAGCTCTAGATTAACTCCCTCCTACGAGCAGTACCTC. Amino acid sequence: CASSSRLTPSYEQYL.

Concerning this clonotype itself: This may be a read error, as it is one base from a much larger clone. The CDR3 protein is CASSEPGLITEAFF. CDR3 coding DNA: TGCGCCAGCAGTGAACCGGGGCTGATCACTGAAGCTTTCTTT. The rearrangement links TRBV10-2 to TRBJ1-1; tentatively, D is TRBD1 (5 bases). The germline V gene has CDR1 WSHSY and CDR2 SAAADI. V was pared by 3 bases and J by 4 bases, with 12 bases between. This CDR3 has 14 amino acids.

In regard to this clonotype: A much larger clone differs from this one at a single base, so this may be a read error. V usage is TRBV10-3 and J usage is TRBJ2-7, with TRBD1 matching over 9 bases. The germline gives CDR1 ENHRY, CDR2 SYGVKD. The CDR3 contains 14 residues. In DNA, the CDR3 is TGTACCATCAGGGACAGGGACTCAAGCTACGAGCAGTACTTC. It is translated as CTIRDRDSSYEQYF.